This T cell receptor beta chain is drawn from a study of blood T cell repertoires in COVID-19. Across the study: Samples of COVID-19 (acute and convalescent) were obtained from the United States, Italy and Spain. Sources were T cells, B-cell-depleted T cells, or PBMCs; the material itself was cDNA or gDNA.

Authors' data handling: The assay estimated nucleated cells by amplifying reference gene primers. Here immunoSEQ multiplex PCR was the method, and the copy in TCRdb shows in-frame clones only, minus some. Clone size and the V and J calls come from that table; the DNA yielded D and trimming. The repertoire consists of under 55,000 clones, with 83% occurring once and the leading ten covering approximately 5%. The CDR3 consists of 14 residues. Trimming shortened V by 0 bases and J by 12 bases, and 12 bases separated the two germline ends. Germline V CDR1 and CDR2: LGHNA, YSLEER. The genes are TRBV4-3 and TRBJ1-6, with D uncertain. The sample consisted of peripheral blood. This receptor was identified in a human donor in a cohort sampled during active COVID-19. The CDR3 region is CASSQDWESLPLHF. CDR3 coding DNA: TGCGCCAGCAGCCAAGATTGGGAGAGTCTACCCCTCCACTTT.